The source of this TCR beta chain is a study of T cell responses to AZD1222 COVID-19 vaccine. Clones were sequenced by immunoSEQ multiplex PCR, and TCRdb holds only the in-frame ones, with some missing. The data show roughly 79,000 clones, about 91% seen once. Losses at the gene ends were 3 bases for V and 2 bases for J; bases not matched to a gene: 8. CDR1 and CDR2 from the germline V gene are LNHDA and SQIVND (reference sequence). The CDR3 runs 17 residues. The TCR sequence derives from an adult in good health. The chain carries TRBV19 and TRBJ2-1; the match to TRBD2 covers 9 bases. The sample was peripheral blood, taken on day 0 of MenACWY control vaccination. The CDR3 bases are TGTGCCAGTAGTATCTCGACTAGCGGCGCCCCCTACAATGAGCAGTTCTTC. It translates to CASSISTSGAPYNEQFF. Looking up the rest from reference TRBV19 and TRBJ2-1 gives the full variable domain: DGGITQSPKYLFRKEGQNVTLSCEQNLNHDAMYWYRQDPGQGLRLIYYSQIVNDFQKGDIAEGYSVSREKKESFPLTVTSAQKNPTAFYLCASSISTSGAPYNEQFFGPGTRLTVL.